The rows below give T cell receptor beta chains drawn from one sample of a study of blood T cell repertoires in COVID-19. Clones were sequenced by immunoSEQ multiplex PCR, and TCRdb holds only the in-frame ones, with some missing. Found here are about 120,000 clones, 65% to 85% of them singletons; the top ten hold over 3%. The specimen sequenced was PBMCs or T cells enriched from blood (not recorded which). These receptors all stem from a woman between 25 and 40 years old who had recovered from COVID-19. Each CDR3 is given with its conserved first and last residue. D genes are given only for firm matches. The size field is filled for only some rows; it gives once, few, many or a size class.

len: 13
v_gene: TRBV15
d_gene: NA
j_gene: TRBJ2-1
abundance: NA
CDR3nt: TGTGCCACCAGCAGAGATCTAGGCCATGAGCAGTTCTTC
CDR3aa: CATSRDLGHEQFF

len: 13
v_gene: TRBV30
d_gene: NA
j_gene: TRBJ2-3
abundance: NA
CDR3nt: TGTGCCTGGAGTAAGGGGGAAACAGATACGCAGTATTTT
CDR3aa: CAWSKGETDTQYF

len: 14
v_gene: TRBV6-5
d_gene: TRBD1
j_gene: TRBJ1-2
abundance: NA
CDR3nt: TGTGCCAGCAGTCCGGGACAGGTGACGGGTGGCTACACCTTC
CDR3aa: CASSPGQVTGGYTF

len: 17
v_gene: TRBV28
d_gene: NA
j_gene: TRBJ1-5
abundance: NA
CDR3nt: TGTGCCAGCAGGTATTTTGGTGGTGCGCGGGGCAATCAGCCCCAGCATTTT
CDR3aa: CASRYFGGARGNQPQHF

len: 15
v_gene: TRBV30
d_gene: NA
j_gene: TRBJ1-5
abundance: NA
CDR3nt: TGTGCCTGGAGTGTAGACAGCTCCAGCAATCAGCCCCAGCATTTT
CDR3aa: CAWSVDSSSNQPQHF

len: 14
v_gene: TRBV5-1
d_gene: NA
j_gene: TRBJ2-3
abundance: NA
CDR3nt: TGCGCCAGCAGCCTGGCGGGTAGGCTCGATACGCAGTATTTT
CDR3aa: CASSLAGRLDTQYF

len: 16
v_gene: TRBV9
d_gene: TRBD2
j_gene: TRBJ2-7
abundance: NA
CDR3nt: TGTGCCAGCAGCAAAAGGACTAGCGGGAGATGGTACGAGCAGTACTTC
CDR3aa: CASSKRTSGRWYEQYF

len: 14
v_gene: TRBV27
d_gene: NA
j_gene: TRBJ1-4
abundance: NA
CDR3nt: TGTGCCAGCAGTTCCTACCTCTTGAATGAAAAACTGTTTTTT
CDR3aa: CASSSYLLNEKLFF

len: 15
v_gene: TRBV7-9
d_gene: NA
j_gene: TRBJ2-7
abundance: NA
CDR3nt: TGTGCCAGCAGCTTACGAGGGCTGGGTTCGGGCGAGCAGTACTTC
CDR3aa: CASSLRGLGSGEQYF

len: 16
v_gene: TRBV7-8
d_gene: TRBD1
j_gene: TRBJ1-1
abundance: NA
CDR3nt: TGTGCCAGCAGCTCCAGGACAGGTATTATGAACACTGAAGCTTTCTTT
CDR3aa: CASSSRTGIMNTEAFF

len: 12
v_gene: TRBV5-1
d_gene: NA
j_gene: TRBJ2-5
abundance: few
CDR3nt: TGCGCCAGCAGCTCTCCAACTACGACCCAGTACTTC
CDR3aa: CASSSPTTTQYF

len: 18
v_gene: TRBV28
d_gene: TRBD1
j_gene: TRBJ1-1
abundance: once
CDR3nt: TGTGCCAGCAGCCAGATAGGACAGGGGTCATTACTGAACACTGAAGCTTTCTTT
CDR3aa: CASSQIGQGSLLNTEAFF

len: 13
v_gene: TRBV6-2/TRBV6-3
d_gene: NA
j_gene: TRBJ2-4
abundance: NA
CDR3nt: TGTGCCAGCAGTCCCGCGGGGTTTGACATTCAGTACTTC
CDR3aa: CASSPAGFDIQYF

len: 13
v_gene: TRBV7-6
d_gene: NA
j_gene: TRBJ2-5
abundance: NA
CDR3nt: TGTGCCAGCAGCGCCAGGGGCCAAGAGACCCAGTACTTC
CDR3aa: CASSARGQETQYF

len: 14
v_gene: TRBV30
d_gene: NA
j_gene: TRBJ2-7
abundance: NA
CDR3nt: TGTGCCTGGAGTCTAGATGTAGCAACGTACGAGCAGTACTTC
CDR3aa: CAWSLDVATYEQYF

len: 15
v_gene: TRBV5-6
d_gene: TRBD2
j_gene: TRBJ2-1
abundance: NA
CDR3nt: TGTGCCAGCAGCCGACGCGGACTAGCGCACAATGAGCAGTTCTTC
CDR3aa: CASSRRGLAHNEQFF

len: 19
v_gene: TRBV9
d_gene: TRBD2
j_gene: TRBJ2-1
abundance: NA
CDR3nt: TGTGCCAGCAGCGTAGACGGTAGCGGGGCGTTGAGCTCCTACAATGAGCAGTTCTTC
CDR3aa: CASSVDGSGALSSYNEQFF

len: 13
v_gene: TRBV5-1
d_gene: NA
j_gene: TRBJ2-5
abundance: NA
CDR3nt: TGCGCCAGCAGCTTAAGGGGCGGAGAGACCCAGTACTTC
CDR3aa: CASSLRGGETQYF

len: 16
v_gene: TRBV6-2/TRBV6-3
d_gene: TRBD1
j_gene: TRBJ1-6
abundance: NA
CDR3nt: TGTGCCAGCAGTTACTTCGGACAGGGAGTCTCGTCCCCCCTCCACTTT
CDR3aa: CASSYFGQGVSSPLHF

len: 17
v_gene: TRBV28
d_gene: TRBD2
j_gene: TRBJ2-3
abundance: few
CDR3nt: TGTGCCAGCAGTTTATTCGCCCCGACTAGCGGGAGGGATACGCAGTATTTT
CDR3aa: CASSLFAPTSGRDTQYF

len: 15
v_gene: TRBV4-1
d_gene: NA
j_gene: TRBJ1-5
abundance: NA
CDR3nt: TGCGCCAGCAGCCAAGACTCCCCTAGCAATCAGCCCCAGCATTTT
CDR3aa: CASSQDSPSNQPQHF

len: 14
v_gene: TRBV25-1
d_gene: NA
j_gene: TRBJ2-1
abundance: NA
CDR3nt: TGTGCCAGCAGTGAATCGGGCCGGGGGAATGAGCAGTTCTTC
CDR3aa: CASSESGRGNEQFF

len: 13
v_gene: TRBV5-4
d_gene: TRBD2
j_gene: TRBJ2-1
abundance: NA
CDR3nt: TGTGCCAGCAGCGGCGGCCTAGCGGATAAACCAGTCTTC
CDR3aa: CASSGGLADKPVF

len: 15
v_gene: TRBV11-2
d_gene: TRBD1
j_gene: TRBJ1-5
abundance: NA
CDR3nt: TGTGCCAGCAGCGGACGGGGGACAGGGCCTCAGCCCCAGCATTTT
CDR3aa: CASSGRGTGPQPQHF

len: 16
v_gene: TRBV4-3
d_gene: TRBD2
j_gene: TRBJ2-1
abundance: NA
CDR3nt: TGCGCCAGCAGCCCATCAGCGGGGGGCTCCTACAATGAGCAGTTCTTC
CDR3aa: CASSPSAGGSYNEQFF

len: 19
v_gene: TRBV4-3
d_gene: TRBD2
j_gene: TRBJ2-3
abundance: NA
CDR3nt: TGCGCCAGCAGCCAAGAAAGGGGTGGCGGGAGGGCCTTTTCAGATACGCAGTATTTT
CDR3aa: CASSQERGGGRAFSDTQYF

len: 13
v_gene: TRBV4-1
d_gene: NA
j_gene: TRBJ1-1
abundance: NA
CDR3nt: TGCGCCAGCAGGGCCGGGTCCAACACTGAAGCTTTCTTT
CDR3aa: CASRAGSNTEAFF

len: 16
v_gene: TRBV5-4
d_gene: TRBD1
j_gene: TRBJ2-2
abundance: NA
CDR3nt: TGTGCCAGCACCGAAAGGACAGGGGTGAACACCGGGGAGCTGTTTTTT
CDR3aa: CASTERTGVNTGELFF

len: 16
v_gene: TRBV25-1
d_gene: TRBD1
j_gene: TRBJ1-6
abundance: NA
CDR3nt: TGTGCCAGCAGTCCCCGGGACAGGGGCCGGCATTCACCCCTCCACTTT
CDR3aa: CASSPRDRGRHSPLHF

len: 15
v_gene: TRBV6-5
d_gene: TRBD1
j_gene: TRBJ2-7
abundance: NA
CDR3nt: TGTGCCAGCAGTCTGAAGGACAGGGGGATGGTCGAGCAGTACTTC
CDR3aa: CASSLKDRGMVEQYF

len: 14
v_gene: TRBV4-1
d_gene: NA
j_gene: TRBJ1-2
abundance: many
CDR3nt: TGCGCCAGCAGCCAAGAGACTTATAACTATGGCTACACCTTC
CDR3aa: CASSQETYNYGYTF

len: 15
v_gene: TRBV19
d_gene: TRBD1
j_gene: TRBJ1-2
abundance: NA
CDR3nt: TGTGCCAGTAAAGACAGGGTTGTATCGGCTAGCGGCTACACCTTC
CDR3aa: CASKDRVVSASGYTF

len: 13
v_gene: TRBV19
d_gene: NA
j_gene: TRBJ1-6
abundance: once
CDR3nt: TGTGCCAGTAGTACACAGTATAATTCACCCCTCCACTTT
CDR3aa: CASSTQYNSPLHF